This is a list of T cell receptor beta chains from one sample in a study of shared clonotypes between healthy human individuals. This table comes from immunoSEQ multiplex PCR, and its TCRdb copy is limited to in-frame clones, with some not included. The sample has nearly 600,000 clones, roughly 95% seen once; the top ten hold around 0.11%. The sample consisted of naive CD8+ T cells sorted from blood. These receptors all stem from a woman between 25 and 40 years old in good health. Each CDR3 is given with its conserved first and last residue. A D gene is named only where the DNA matches it firmly. For some rows the clone size is stated as once, few or many, or as a class when expanded; others skip it.

j_gene	d_gene	abundance	v_gene	CDR3nt	CDR3aa
TRBJ1-3	NA	NA	TRBV5-1	TGCGCCAGCAGCTTGAACTCCGTCTCTGGAAACACCATATATTTT	CASSLNSVSGNTIYF
TRBJ1-5	NA	NA	TRBV6-1	TGTGCCAGCAGTGAACTCCCATGGGCAAATCAGCCCCAGCATTTT	CASSELPWANQPQHF
TRBJ2-6	TRBD2	NA	TRBV9	TGTGCCAGCAGCGCCTTAGAGACTAGCGGGAGCTCTGGGGCCAACGTCCTGACTTTC	CASSALETSGSSGANVLTF
TRBJ2-5	NA	NA	TRBV5-4	TGTGCCAGCAGCTTGGGGGGGGACAGTTACCAGGAGACCCAGTACTTC	CASSLGGDSYQETQYF
TRBJ2-7	NA	once	TRBV19	TGTGCCAGTAGTATAAGGGACAACTACGAGCAGTACTTC	CASSIRDNYEQYF
TRBJ2-3	NA	NA	TRBV5-4	TGTGCCAGCAGCGTGTGGGGGGCGGATACGCAGTATTTT	CASSVWGADTQYF
TRBJ2-2	NA	NA	TRBV2	TGTGCCAGCAGGACAGACAGTAGTTGGAACACCGGGGAGCTGTTTTTT	CASRTDSSWNTGELFF
TRBJ2-2	NA	once	TRBV28	TGTGCCAGCAGTTTTATATTAACCGGGGAGCTGTTTTTT	CASSFILTGELFF
TRBJ1-5	NA	NA	TRBV5-4	TGTGCCAGCAGCCCGGGAGAGGCTGGTCAGCCCCAGCATTTT	CASSPGEAGQPQHF
TRBJ1-1	NA	NA	TRBV11-2	TGTGCCAGCGGGGGGACCTTTTTACCGGGGTTAACCCCCACTGAAGCTTTCTTT	CASGGTFLPGLTPTEAFF
TRBJ2-1	TRBD2	NA	TRBV15	TGTGCCACCTCCTGGCGGGAGCGGGAGCAGTTCTTC	CATSWREREQFF
TRBJ1-4	NA	NA	TRBV2	TGTGCCAACGGTTGGGGCGACGAAAAACTGTTTTTT	CANGWGDEKLFF
TRBJ2-1	NA	NA	TRBV4-1	TGCGCCAGCAGCTATAACGCAGGACAGATCAATGAGCAGTTCTTC	CASSYNAGQINEQFF
TRBJ2-1	NA	few	TRBV29-1	TGCAGCGTTGATAGGGCTTCGGTGGAGTACAATGAGCAGTTCTTC	CSVDRASVEYNEQFF
TRBJ2-7	NA	NA	TRBV28	TGTGCCAGCAGTTGGGTGAAGACCGCCTACGAGCAGTACTTC	CASSWVKTAYEQYF
TRBJ2-1	NA	NA	TRBV6-5	TGTGCCAGCAGTTACTCGGGACCCTACAATGAGCAGTTCTTC	CASSYSGPYNEQFF
TRBJ2-3	NA	NA	TRBV28	TGTGCCAGCACCCGGCGGGGCAGCTTCACAGATACGCAGTATTTT	CASTRRGSFTDTQYF
TRBJ2-1	TRBD2	NA	TRBV5-8	TGTGCCAGCAGTCCCGGGACTAGTTCCGGTAATGAGCAGTTCTTC	CASSPGTSSGNEQFF
TRBJ2-1	NA	NA	TRBV9	TGTGCCAGCAGCGACCGACTAGTTAGTGAGCAGTTCTTC	CASSDRLVSEQFF
TRBJ2-7	TRBD1	NA	TRBV4-1	TGCGCCAGCAGCCAAGAGGGACAGGATGTGGACGAGCAGTACTTC	CASSQEGQDVDEQYF
TRBJ1-4	NA	NA	TRBV28	TGTGCCAGCGTTACCTCGGGCCTTACAACTAATGAAAAACTGTTTTTT	CASVTSGLTTNEKLFF
TRBJ2-7	TRBD1	NA	TRBV27	TGTGCCAGCAGCTACAGGGGGCCCGACGAGCAGTACTTC	CASSYRGPDEQYF
TRBJ1-2	NA	NA	TRBV21-1	TGTGCCAGCAGCGCCGCGGGGCTGGGATATGGCTACACCTTC	CASSAAGLGYGYTF
TRBJ1-1	NA	NA	TRBV10-2	TGCGCCAGCAGGCAAGGGGGGGACACTGAAGCTTTCTTT	CASRQGGDTEAFF
TRBJ2-1	TRBD1	NA	TRBV27	TGTGCCAGCAGTCACAGGGGCCCCTACAATGAGCAGTTCTTC	CASSHRGPYNEQFF
TRBJ1-5	TRBD1	NA	TRBV28	TGTGCCAGCAGTTCTACAGGGGGTAGCAATCAGCCCCAGCATTTT	CASSSTGGSNQPQHF
TRBJ1-2	NA	once	TRBV7-9	TGTGCCAGCAGCTTAGATTTTGGCTACACCTTC	CASSLDFGYTF
TRBJ1-5	TRBD1	NA	TRBV2	TGTGCCAGCAGTGTTGGACAGGGGATCCAGCCCCAGCATTTT	CASSVGQGIQPQHF
TRBJ1-1	NA	NA	TRBV25-1	TGTGCCAGCAGTGGGTCGCAGGTCACTGAAGCTTTCTTT	CASSGSQVTEAFF
TRBJ2-7	NA	NA	TRBV5-1	TGCGCCAGCAGCTTGGGACGAGGACCCTACGAGCAGTACTTC	CASSLGRGPYEQYF
TRBJ2-2	NA	NA	TRBV29-1	TGCAGCGTCAGGCAGGGGACGAACACCGGGGAGCTGTTTTTT	CSVRQGTNTGELFF
TRBJ2-7	NA	NA	TRBV19	TGTGCCAGTAGCCAGACTAGCTCCTACGAGCAGTACTTC	CASSQTSSYEQYF
TRBJ2-1	NA	NA	TRBV27	TGTGCCAGCAGTTTTATAGGTAGCCCCCTTGATGAGCAGTTCTTC	CASSFIGSPLDEQFF
TRBJ1-2	NA	NA	TRBV4-2	TGTGCCAGCAGCCAAGAACTTGACGGATCCTATGGCTACACCTTC	CASSQELDGSYGYTF
TRBJ1-1	TRBD1	NA	TRBV6-5	TGTGCCAGCAGCCTGGGACAGTACACTGAAGCTTTCTTT	CASSLGQYTEAFF
TRBJ1-4	NA	NA	TRBV19	TGTGCCAGTATGGCGGGGCTCGGTGAAAAACTGTTTTTT	CASMAGLGEKLFF
TRBJ2-7	TRBD2	NA	TRBV6-1	TGTGCCAGCAGTGCGCCGGGACTAGCGAGAACAACATACGAGCAGTACTTC	CASSAPGLARTTYEQYF
TRBJ2-3	NA	once	TRBV4-2	TGTGCCAGCAGCCACGGGGAGAGAGACACAGATACGCAGTATTTT	CASSHGERDTDTQYF
TRBJ2-5	NA	NA	TRBV28	TGTGCCAGCAGCCCGACCAACGGGGATAACTATGTCCCCCAAGAGACCCAGTACTTC	CASSPTNGDNYVPQETQYF
TRBJ1-1	NA	NA	TRBV19	TGTGCCAGTAGTATTAACCCGGGGCCCACTGAAGCTTTCTTT	CASSINPGPTEAFF
TRBJ2-5	NA	NA	TRBV7-8	TGTGCCAGCAGCTTACTTTCCGGGTTGGAGACCCAGTACTTC	CASSLLSGLETQYF
TRBJ2-3	TRBD2	NA	TRBV5-1	TGCGCCAGCCATTTAGCGGGAGGGCTGGATACGCAGTATTTT	CASHLAGGLDTQYF
TRBJ1-1	NA	NA	TRBV29-1	TGCAGCGCAGACAGGATCATGAACACTGAAGCTTTCTTT	CSADRIMNTEAFF
TRBJ1-3	NA	once	TRBV27	TGTGCCAGCAGTTTACGGGCCTCTGGAAACACCATATATTTT	CASSLRASGNTIYF
TRBJ1-2	NA	NA	TRBV13	TGTGCCAGCACCCCAGAGCAACGTAACTATGGCTACACCTTC	CASTPEQRNYGYTF
TRBJ1-1	TRBD1	NA	TRBV7-6	TGTGCCAGCAGCTCCGGACAGGAGACTGAAGCTTTCTTT	CASSSGQETEAFF
TRBJ2-3	TRBD2	NA	TRBV7-3	TGTGCCAGCAGCCCCACCGTGTGGGGCGGGAGGGCCGGTGATACGCAGTATTTT	CASSPTVWGGRAGDTQYF
TRBJ1-5	NA	NA	TRBV19	TGTGCCAGTAGTATAACGACAGGCAGCAATCAGCCCCAGCATTTT	CASSITTGSNQPQHF
TRBJ2-1	NA	NA	TRBV2	TGTGCCAGCAGTGACGTTAAACTACTCAGTGATGAGCAGTTCTTC	CASSDVKLLSDEQFF
TRBJ2-2	NA	once	TRBV27	TGTGCCAGCAGTTTATCTCCGGACACCGGGGAGCTGTTTTTT	CASSLSPDTGELFF